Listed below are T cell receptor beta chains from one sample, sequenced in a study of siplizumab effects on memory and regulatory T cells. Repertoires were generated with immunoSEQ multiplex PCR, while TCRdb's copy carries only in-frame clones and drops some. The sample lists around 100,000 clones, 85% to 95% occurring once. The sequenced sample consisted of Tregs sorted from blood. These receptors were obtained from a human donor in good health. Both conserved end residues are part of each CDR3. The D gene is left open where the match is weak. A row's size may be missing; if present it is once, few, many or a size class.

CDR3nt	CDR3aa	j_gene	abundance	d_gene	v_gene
TGTGCCAGCAGGAGGTGGACCAACGAGTCGACAGATACGCAGTATTTT	CASRRWTNESTDTQYF	TRBJ2-3	.	.	TRBV21-1
TGTGCCAGCAGTGGGGCTAGCGTAATTTACAATGAGCAGTTCTTC	CASSGASVIYNEQFF	TRBJ2-1	.	.	TRBV2
TGTGCCAGCAGTGACCAAGCGGGAGCTCTCGGGGAGCTGTTTTTT	CASSDQAGALGELFF	TRBJ2-2	.	TRBD2	TRBV6-4
TGTGCCAGCAGCGATGGGACCTGGGATACGCAGTATTTT	CASSDGTWDTQYF	TRBJ2-3	.	.	TRBV11-2
TGTGCCAGCAGTCCCTGGACAGGCGAAGCTTTCTTT	CASSPWTGEAFF	TRBJ1-1	.	TRBD1	TRBV27
TGCGCCAGCAGCTTAGGACTATTCCAAGAGACCCAGTACTTC	CASSLGLFQETQYF	TRBJ2-5	.	.	TRBV5-1
TGTGCCAGCAGCTTGTCCGGGACAGGGGTGGCAGATACGCAGTATTTT	CASSLSGTGVADTQYF	TRBJ2-3	.	TRBD1	TRBV11-2
TGTGCCAGCAGCCGAATCTATGGAGGGGGCAATCAGCCCCAGCATTTT	CASSRIYGGGNQPQHF	TRBJ1-5	.	.	TRBV28
TGTGCCAGCAGCTTACGGCTGGCAGAGACCCAGTACTTC	CASSLRLAETQYF	TRBJ2-5	.	.	TRBV5-4
TGTGCCAGCACCTCATTCGGGAGGCCCGCCATTTACTTC	CASTSFGRPAIYF	TRBJ2-5	.	TRBD2	TRBV7-9
TGTGCCAGCACCGAGACGTGGGCCCCGAACTCTGAAGCTTTCTTT	CASTETWAPNSEAFF	TRBJ1-1	.	.	TRBV28
TGTGCCAGCAGCGCCTCCGGGACCTGGGGGGATACGCAGTATTTT	CASSASGTWGDTQYF	TRBJ2-3	.	.	TRBV7-2
TGTGCCAGCAAAACGAGCGGCGAGCAGTACTTC	CASKTSGEQYF	TRBJ2-7	.	.	TRBV6-1
TGTGCCAGCGGCCCCTCCTCGGAGGGGCAGGGGTACGAGCAGTACTTC	CASGPSSEGQGYEQYF	TRBJ2-7	.	.	TRBV11-1
TGTGCCAGCAGCCCCCGGACTAGCGGGAGTTACAATGAGCAGTTCTTC	CASSPRTSGSYNEQFF	TRBJ2-1	.	TRBD2	TRBV7-2
TGCGCCAGCAGACGCGATACAGGGGCTACCTACGAGCAGTACTTC	CASRRDTGATYEQYF	TRBJ2-7	.	TRBD1	TRBV5-1
TGTGCCAGCAGTTGGGGACTAGCGGGAGTCACAGATACGCAGTATTTT	CASSWGLAGVTDTQYF	TRBJ2-3	.	TRBD2	TRBV27
TGTGCCAGCAGCGTTTCTCCCAGCTACAATGAGCAGTTCTTC	CASSVSPSYNEQFF	TRBJ2-1	.	.	TRBV6-6
TGTGCCAGCAGTTTGTCCCGAAGCACTGAAGCTTTCTTT	CASSLSRSTEAFF	TRBJ1-1	.	.	TRBV27
TGTGCTAGTGGTTTGGGTACAGGGAGAGGCTACACCTTC	CASGLGTGRGYTF	TRBJ1-2	.	.	TRBV12-5
TGTGCCAGCAGCTTATCTAGTCGTTCAGATACGCAGTATTTT	CASSLSSRSDTQYF	TRBJ2-3	.	.	TRBV7-8
TGCAGTGCTAGAGATTCGAACGAGCAGTACTTC	CSARDSNEQYF	TRBJ2-7	.	.	TRBV20-1
TGTGCCAGCAGTTTACCCCTTGGGGGGGGCCCAGATACGCAGTATTTT	CASSLPLGGGPDTQYF	TRBJ2-3	.	.	TRBV27
TGTGCCTGGAGTGTAAGGGACACCCATGAAGCTTTCTTT	CAWSVRDTHEAFF	TRBJ1-1	.	.	TRBV30
TGCGCCAGCAGCTTGGCACTAGCCTACGAGCAGTACTTC	CASSLALAYEQYF	TRBJ2-7	few	.	TRBV5-1
TGCGCCAGCAGCTTGGGACAAGGCGTTGAAAAACTGTTTTTT	CASSLGQGVEKLFF	TRBJ1-4	.	.	TRBV5-1
TGTGCCAGCATTAGGACGTCGAACGCTGAAGCTTTCTTT	CASIRTSNAEAFF	TRBJ1-1	few	.	TRBV2
TGTGCCAGCTCACCACCGTTCCGCGAAGAGCAGTACTTC	CASSPPFREEQYF	TRBJ2-7	.	.	TRBV18
TGCAGCGTTGGTACTATAAACAATGAGCAGTTCTTC	CSVGTINNEQFF	TRBJ2-1	.	.	TRBV29-1
TGTGCCAGCAGTTTGTCTTGGGCTGGGGGACAAGAGACCCAGTACTTC	CASSLSWAGGQETQYF	TRBJ2-5	.	.	TRBV28
TGTGCCAGCAGCCCGGTATACGGGGCCTTAGCCAAAAACATTCAGTACTTC	CASSPVYGALAKNIQYF	TRBJ2-4	.	.	TRBV7-9
TGTGCCAGCAGCGTAGAGCTACTAGCGGTACGAGATACGCAGTATTTT	CASSVELLAVRDTQYF	TRBJ2-3	.	TRBD2	TRBV9
TGTGCCAGTAAGGGACTAGCGAACAATGAGCAGTTCTTC	CASKGLANNEQFF	TRBJ2-1	.	TRBD2	TRBV19
TGTGCCAGCAGCAAACCCGGGACATCCACATACACAGATACGCAGTATTTT	CASSKPGTSTYTDTQYF	TRBJ2-3	.	.	TRBV5-4
TGTGCCAGCACCTTCTCCCGACAGGGTCCGGATGGCTACACCTTC	CASTFSRQGPDGYTF	TRBJ1-2	.	TRBD1	TRBV28
TGTGCCAGCAGGACGACAGGGGGATATGGCTACACCTTC	CASRTTGGYGYTF	TRBJ1-2	once	TRBD1	TRBV5-4
TGTGCCAGCAGTTCATCCCTAACAGCAATTAAGAACACCGGGGAGCTGTTTTTT	CASSSSLTAIKNTGELFF	TRBJ2-2	.	.	TRBV27
TGCGCCAGCAGCTTGGGGCTAGCGGGAGGTGCGTCCTACGAGCAGTACTTC	CASSLGLAGGASYEQYF	TRBJ2-7	.	TRBD2	TRBV5-1
TGTGCCAGCAGTGGCGGGAGGACCACAGATACGCAGTATTTT	CASSGGRTTDTQYF	TRBJ2-3	.	TRBD2	TRBV28
TGCGCCAGCAGCTTGATTCATGGGGTGTTATCCGCTGAAGCTTTCTTT	CASSLIHGVLSAEAFF	TRBJ1-1	.	.	TRBV5-1
TGTGCCAGCAGCTTAGGCGGCCGTTCCGGCGGGGAGCTGTTTTTT	CASSLGGRSGGELFF	TRBJ2-2	.	.	TRBV7-9
TGTGCCAGCAAGCCAACTAATGAAAAACTGTTTTTT	CASKPTNEKLFF	TRBJ1-4	.	.	TRBV28
TGTGCCAGCAGCCCCCGGGGGAACAATGAGCAGTTCTTC	CASSPRGNNEQFF	TRBJ2-1	.	.	TRBV7-3
TGTGCCAGCAGGTCCGGGCGGGGTTTTCATGGCTACACCTTC	CASRSGRGFHGYTF	TRBJ1-2	.	.	TRBV7-2
TGTGCCAGCAGTTTGGACAGGGGGCTTACCTACGAGCAGTACTTC	CASSLDRGLTYEQYF	TRBJ2-7	once	TRBD1	TRBV27